This T cell receptor (beta chain) was recorded in a study of shared clonotypes between healthy human individuals. Study-wide background: Participating donors consisted of a couple of women and a few men aged 18 to 49.

Repertoires were generated with immunoSEQ multiplex PCR, while TCRdb's copy carries only in-frame clones and drops some. The sample has roughly 480,000 clones; around three quarters are singletons. This clonotype was sampled from a middle-aged woman in good health. Some clones in this sample may be carry-over from other donors' samples. Material for sequencing was PBMCs.

The CDR3 region is CSVEGLNPEAFF. The CDR3 DNA is TGCAGCGTTGAGGGCCTTAACCCTGAAGCTTTCTTT. The V gene is TRBV29-1, the J gene TRBJ1-1; D unclear. The CDR3 has 12 amino acids. Germline CDR1 SQVTM, CDR2 ANQGSEA. V lost 3 bases to trimming and J lost 6 bases, with 11 bases between them.